This passage covers 8 T cell receptor beta chains from one sample sequenced in a study of blood T cell repertoires in COVID-19. TCRdb's table, derived via immunoSEQ multiplex PCR, lists solely in-frame clones and lacks some. This sample has 150,000 to 200,000 clones, with approximately 86% found just once. Sample: peripheral blood. The receptors were gathered from a man aged 18 to 29 with acute or convalescent COVID-19.

V is TRBV4-1 and J is TRBJ2-1; D uncertain. The ends were cut back, 4 bases at V and 0 bases at J, with 13 bases in the middle. In germline, CDR1 is MGHRA, CDR2 YSYEKL. This CDR3 is built from 16 residues. The CDR3 is CASSLTTPSSYNEQFF. The CDR3 DNA sequence: TGCGCCAGCAGCCTTACGACTCCGAGCTCCTACAATGAGCAGTTCTTC.

The V call is TRBV19, the J call TRBJ2-2; 12 bases match TRBD1. V was pared by 9 bases and J by 7 bases, with 9 bases of the junction left unmatched. CDR1 and CDR2 (germline): LNHDA, SQIVND (reference sequence). The CDR3 has 15 amino acids. The CDR3 spells CASIPGQGAIGELFF. The CDR3 DNA sequence: TGTGCCAGCATACCGGGACAGGGGGCGATCGGGGAGCTGTTTTTT.

The V gene is TRBV5-1, the J gene TRBJ2-3; 9 bases agree with TRBD2. The CDR3 sequence is 16 residues long. From germline, CDR1 is SGHRS and CDR2 YFSETQ. Trimming at V came to 0 bases and at J to 0 bases, leaving 2 bases not matched to a gene. The CDR3 is CASSLALAGSTDTQYF. For the CDR3, the DNA is TGCGCCAGCAGCTTGGCTCTAGCGGGGAGCACAGATACGCAGTATTTT. The complete variable domain, with remaining parts taken from reference TRBV5-1 and TRBJ2-3, reads KAGVTQTPRYLIKTRGQQVTLSCSPISGHRSVSWYQQTPGQGLQFLFEYFSETQRNKGNFPGRFSGRQFSNSRSEMNVSTLELGDSALYLCASSLALAGSTDTQYFGPGTRLTVL.

The chain recombines TRBV5-1 with TRBJ1-3; TRBD1 is a possible D gene (5 bases). CDR3 size: 14 residues. Per germline, CDR1 SGHRS and CDR2 YFSETQ. Trimming removed 4 bases at V and 4 bases at J, with 12 bases between. This chain's CDR3 is CASSQGRGGNTIYF. CDR3 coding DNA: TGCGCCAGCAGCCAGGGAAGGGGAGGAAACACCATATATTTT.

The gene calls are TRBV19 and TRBJ1-1; 7 bases fit TRBD1. Per germline, CDR1 LNHDA and CDR2 SQIVND (reference sequence). The CDR3 contains 15 residues. V was pared by 3 bases and J by 0 bases, with 4 bases of the junction left unmatched. CDR3 bases: TGTGCCAGTAGTATGATGACAGGGATGAACACTGAAGCTTTCTTT. This translates into CASSMMTGMNTEAFF.

This chain joins TRBV30 and TRBJ2-5; TRBD1 aligns across 11 bases. CDR3 size: 14 residues. Looked up from germline, CDR1 is GTSNPN and CDR2 is SVGIG (reference sequence). The V gene end was trimmed by 2 bases and the J gene end by 5 bases; junction bases not matched to a gene: 4. The CDR3 region has the DNA TGTGCCTGGAGTTGGACAGGGGGCGGGGAGACCCAGTACTTC. Its translation: CAWSWTGGGETQYF.

The rearrangement joins TRBV7-3 to TRBJ1-2, with 7 bases fitting TRBD1. CDR1 and CDR2 (germline): SGHTA, FQGTGA. This CDR3 region has 14 residues. Trimming removed 0 bases from V and 8 bases from J; junction bases left unmatched: 6. CDR3 sequence: CASSLTGGARGYTF. DNA of the CDR3: TGTGCCAGCAGCTTAACAGGGGGCGCGAGGGGCTACACCTTC.

The chain combines TRBV28 with TRBJ1-3, with 7 bases lining up with TRBD1. Germline V gene lookup returns CDR1 MDHEN and CDR2 SYDVKM. Trimming cost V 6 bases and J 0 bases; bases outside gene matches: 5. The CDR3 is made up of 15 amino acids. CDR3 in amino acids: CASRPGTASGNTIYF. The DNA for the CDR3 is TGTGCCAGCAGGCCCGGGACAGCCTCTGGAAACACCATATATTTT.